The 20 T cell receptor beta chains presented below share a single source sample, sequenced in a study of cytomegalovirus exposure and HLA in healthy donors (dated by TCRdb to 2016 to 2017). The method behind the library was the immunoSEQ multiplex PCR assay. For the multiplex PCR, a mixture combining 60 forward primers for TCR Vbeta segments and 13 reverse primers for TCR Jbeta segments was used. Imported from immuneACCESS, the table was reduced by TCRdb to in-frame sequences with V and J called. These copies leave out some clones; in studies compared against another copy, an unresolved V gene accounts for under half, and the cause of the remainder is not known. A total of roughly 120,000 clones appear in this sample, around 74% of them only once. The biggest ten clones account for 6.6% of the sample. The sequencing input was PBMCs. These receptors originate from a man between 35 and 55 years old in good health and CMV-seropositive.

This clone has only one observation. V usage is TRBV10-1 and J usage is TRBJ2-7, with TRBD1 matching over 9 bases. V lost 8 bases to trimming and J lost 5 bases; unmatched junction nucleotides: 13. Germline V gene sequence: CDR1 WNHNN, CDR2 SYGVQD (reference sequence). This CDR3 is built from 15 residues. The CDR3 protein is CASSRRGQGDDEQYF. The DNA of the CDR3 is TGCGCCAGCTCCCGGCGGGGACAGGGAGACGACGAGCAGTACTTC.

DNA of the CDR3: TGTGCCAGCAGTTTAGGGGCTCAGCAGTACTTC. Its translation: CASSLGAQQYF. The V and J genes are TRBV27 and TRBJ2-7; tentatively, D is TRBD1 (5 bases). Trimming stripped 2 bases from V and 8 bases from J, with 7 bases between. The germline V gene has CDR1 MNHEY and CDR2 SMNVEV (reference sequence). The CDR3 loop spans 11 amino acids.

The chain couples TRBV7-9 to TRBJ1-1; 8 nucleotides match TRBD1. Germline V gene sequence: CDR1 SEHNR, CDR2 FQNEAQ (reference sequence). The CDR3 is made up of 14 amino acids. With 5 bases clipped from V and 1 base from J, the junction kept 3 bases outside the gene matches. The DNA for the CDR3 is TGTGCCAGCAGCCGGACAGGGAAGAACACTGAAGCTTTCTTT. This gives the protein CASSRTGKNTEAFF. Using reference TRBV7-9 and TRBJ1-1 for the parts outside the CDR3, the full variable domain is DTGVSQNPRHKITKRGQNVTFRCDPISEHNRLYWYRQTLGQGPEFLTYFQNEAQLEKSRLLSDRFSAERPKGSFSTLEIQRTEQGDSAMYLCASSRTGKNTEAFFGQGTRLTVV.

V is TRBV19 and J is TRBJ1-4; 7 bases line up with TRBD1. The CDR3 loop spans 13 amino acids. Germline V gene sequence: CDR1 LNHDA, CDR2 SQIVND (reference sequence). Trimming cost V 10 bases and J 8 bases; bases outside gene matches: 10. In nucleotides, the CDR3 is TGTGCCACCAGAGGCCAGGGGGAGGAAAAACTGTTTTTT. Protein sequence: CATRGQGEEKLFF.

The chain is built from TRBV27 and TRBJ1-5; D gene unclear. CDR3 size: 15 residues. The V end was cut by 5 bases, the J end by 6 bases, with 17 bases between. Germline V gene lookup returns CDR1 MNHEY and CDR2 SMNVEV (reference sequence). CDR3 sequence: CASSPGTFQGQPQHF. CDR3 nucleotide sequence: TGTGCCAGCAGTCCGGGAACATTCCAAGGTCAGCCCCAGCATTTT.

DNA for the CDR3: TGTGCCAGCAGCCAAGATCTGTACGAGCAGTACTTC. Protein product: CASSQDLYEQYF. The chain joins TRBV4-2 to TRBJ2-7; D is unclear. Germline V gene data show CDR1 as LGHNA and CDR2 as YNFKEQ. Trimming left V 0 bases short and J 4 bases short, with 4 bases between. The CDR3 runs 12 residues.

The chain combines TRBV19 with TRBJ2-5; 8 bases are a match to TRBD2. Germline CDR1 LNHDA, CDR2 SQIVND (reference sequence). The CDR3 is made up of 18 amino acids. V lost 8 bases to trimming and J lost 2 bases; unmatched junction nucleotides: 19. Here the CDR3 reads CASLPTGLGTFSQETQYF. The DNA for the CDR3 is TGTGCCAGTCTCCCCACGGGACTAGGCACATTTTCGCAAGAGACCCAGTACTTC.

CDR3 in amino acids: CASSLGTGPGEPQHF. In DNA, the CDR3 is TGTGCCAGCAGCTTAGGAACAGGCCCGGGGGAGCCCCAGCATTTT. The V call is TRBV7-6, the J call TRBJ1-5; a weak D match, TRBD1 (5 bases). CDR1 and CDR2 (germline): SGHVS, FNYEAQ. Trimming removed 1 base from V and 8 bases from J, with 15 bases in between. The CDR3 contains 15 residues.

This chain links TRBV7-2 with TRBJ2-3, with 10 bases fitting TRBD2. The CDR3 is 17 amino acids. CDR1 and CDR2 (germline): SGHTA, FQGNSA. V was clipped by 4 bases and J by 0 bases; unmatched bases: 7. The CDR3, as DNA: TGTGCCAGCAGCTCCTGGAATAGCGGGGGGAGCACAGATACGCAGTATTTT. Residues: CASSSWNSGGSTDTQYF.

This chain connects TRBV6-5 to TRBJ1-5, with TRBD1 as a possible D gene (5 bases). Germline V gives CDR1 MNHEY, CDR2 SVGAGI. V lost 4 bases and J 6 bases, leaving 13 bases between the germline ends. CDR3 size: 14 residues. The CDR3 DNA follows: TGTGCCAGCAGTTCGGCAGGGCCGATTCAGCCCCAGCATTTT. Its protein is CASSSAGPIQPQHF.

The V gene is TRBV9, the J gene TRBJ1-1; possibly TRBD1 for D (6 bases). The CDR3 consists of 17 residues. In germline, CDR1 is SGDLS, CDR2 YYNGEE. V shed 0 bases and J shed 1 base, with 16 bases lying between them. CDR3 protein: CASSVVGAGAENTEAFF. As DNA, the CDR3 is TGTGCCAGCAGCGTAGTAGGAGCAGGGGCCGAGAACACTGAAGCTTTCTTT.

The V gene is TRBV5-4, the J gene TRBJ2-3; TRBD1 is a possible D gene (6 bases). Germline-derived CDR1 and CDR2 are SGHNT and YYREEE (reference sequence). The CDR3 is made up of 16 amino acids. The V end lost 2 bases, the J end lost 2 bases, and 15 bases lay between the germline ends. The CDR3 here is CASSFPGAPSTDTQYF. DNA of the CDR3: TGTGCCAGCAGCTTCCCAGGGGCCCCATCCACAGATACGCAGTATTTT.

As concerns this clone: The junction differs from germline at one of its ends, possibly a read error. This rearrangement joins TRBV7-2 to TRBJ2-7; 9 bases map to TRBD2. There are 12 residues in the CDR3. In germline, CDR1 is SGHTA, CDR2 FQGNSA. The CDR3 DNA follows: TGTGCCAGCAGCCAAGGGGGGGCTAGCGGGGACTTC. Translating it yields CASSQGGASGDF.

This chain links TRBV9 with TRBJ1-3, with D perhaps matching TRBD1 (5 bases). Trimming took off 2 bases at V and 2 bases at J, with 5 bases between the two ends. Germline CDR1 is SGDLS and CDR2 is YYNGEE. The CDR3 runs 13 residues. This CDR3 reads CASSVTAGNTIYF. In nucleotides, the CDR3 is TGTGCCAGCAGCGTGACAGCTGGAAACACCATATATTTT.

The J gene is TRBJ2-1, the V gene TRBV6-4; the match to TRBD1 covers 8 bases. V shed 0 bases and J 6 bases; nucleotides not matched to a gene: 7. This CDR3 has 16 residues. Germline values: CDR1 MRHNA, CDR2 SNTAGT. The CDR3 nucleotides are TGTGCCAGCAGTGACTCGATGACAGGGGATAGCAATGAGCAGTTCTTC. It specifies CASSDSMTGDSNEQFF.

The V and J genes are TRBV15 and TRBJ1-4, with 7 nucleotides matching TRBD1. J gave up 8 bases and V 4 bases, and 7 bases lay outside the gene matches. CDR1 LNHNV and CDR2 YYDKDF come from the germline V gene (reference sequence). This CDR3 has 14 residues. The CDR3 sequence: CATSTGDSGEKLFF. In DNA, the CDR3 is TGTGCCACCAGCACAGGGGACAGTGGGGAAAAACTGTTTTTT.

The chain has TRBV28 and TRBJ2-3, with D tentatively TRBD2 (5 bases). The CDR3 covers 16 residues. Germline CDR1 is MDHEN and CDR2 is SYDVKM. V lost 6 bases, J lost 1 base, and 17 bases lay in between. The CDR3 loop is CASSPASAGGTDTQYF. The CDR3, as DNA: TGTGCCAGCAGCCCCGCCTCCGCGGGTGGCACAGATACGCAGTATTTT.

The V gene is TRBV6-5, the J gene TRBJ1-1; D might be TRBD1 (6 bases). Per germline, CDR1 MNHEY and CDR2 SVGAGI. CDR3 length equals 11 residues. Trimming stripped 4 bases from V and 7 bases from J, with 7 bases between. The CDR3 nucleotides are TGTGCCAGCAGTTCACAGGGTGAAGCTTTCTTT. This codes for CASSSQGEAFF.

This clone has more than one count but fewer than ten. The chain links TRBV5-4 to TRBJ2-7; D may be TRBD1 (7 bases). Trimming removed 2 bases from V and 2 bases from J, with 14 bases in between. This CDR3 is built from 15 residues. Germline lookup yields CDR1 SGHNT and CDR2 YYREEE (reference sequence). CDR3 DNA sequence: TGTGCCAGCAGCTTCGGGGGACAGCTTGCCTACGAGCAGTACTTC. Residues: CASSFGGQLAYEQYF.

The chain links TRBV5-4 to TRBJ2-5; 11 bases are a match to TRBD1. This CDR3 is built from 15 residues. The junction had 6 bases not matched to a gene; V was cut back by 2 bases and J by 6 bases. Germline V gives CDR1 SGHNT, CDR2 YYREEE (reference sequence). The CDR3 region is CASSLRTGGLKTQYF. The DNA of the CDR3 is TGTGCCAGCAGCTTACGGACAGGGGGCCTGAAGACCCAGTACTTC.